Listed below are T cell receptor beta chains from one sample, sequenced in a study of blood T cell repertoires in COVID-19. The assay was immunoSEQ multiplex PCR, and TCRdb's table has in-frame clones only and misses some. Found here are 55,000 to 70,000 clones, 88% of them singletons; the top ten hold over 9%. Source material: PBMCs or T cells enriched from blood (not recorded which). The receptors shown here come from a woman between 40 and 50 years old who had recovered from COVID-19. Each CDR3 is given with its conserved first and last residue. D genes are given only for firm matches. Not every row has a clone size; where given, it reads once, few, many or a size class.

v_call,d_call,j_call,clone_size,cdr3_nt,cdr3_aa
TRBV11-2,-,TRBJ2-3,-,TGTGCCAGCAGCTCGAGACGGGACACCACAGATACGCAGTATTTT,CASSSRRDTTDTQYF
TRBV7-2,TRBD1,TRBJ1-2,-,TGTGCCAGCAGCGTCGGGACAGCCTATGTAGGCTACACCTTC,CASSVGTAYVGYTF
TRBV13,TRBD2,TRBJ2-7,-,TGTGCCAGCAGCCCCACCGGGACTACCTGGTCCGAGCAGTACTTC,CASSPTGTTWSEQYF
TRBV4-1,-,TRBJ1-5,-,TGCGCCAGCAGCCTTGGCATGACAGGTGATCAGCCCCAGCATTTT,CASSLGMTGDQPQHF
TRBV19,TRBD1,TRBJ2-2,-,TGTGCCAGTCTAGGACAGGGGAGGACCGGGGAGCTGTTTTTT,CASLGQGRTGELFF
TRBV7-2,TRBD1,TRBJ2-7,-,TGTGCCAGCCCCCGTCTAGGGGGCGACAAATACGAGCAGTACTTC,CASPRLGGDKYEQYF
TRBV20-1,-,TRBJ1-1,-,TGCAGTCAGCTACGATTGGCGGTGGCTTTCTTT,CSQLRLAVAFF
TRBV19,-,TRBJ2-6,-,TGTGCCAGTAGTACCCGACAGATGGTCTCTGGGGCCAACGTCCTGACTTTC,CASSTRQMVSGANVLTF
TRBV7-6,TRBD2,TRBJ2-7,-,TGTGCCAGCAGCCTAGCGGCAGGTTCCTACGAGCAGTACTTC,CASSLAAGSYEQYF
TRBV9,-,TRBJ2-7,-,TGTGCCAGCAGCGTAGGATTCTCGAGAGATGAGCAGTACTTC,CASSVGFSRDEQYF
TRBV6-1,TRBD1,TRBJ1-2,-,TGTGCCAGCAGTGAAATAGGGGGCGTACTTAACTATGGCTACACCTTC,CASSEIGGVLNYGYTF
TRBV29-1,TRBD1,TRBJ2-3,-,TGCAGCGTTCGGACAGGGGGCAGCACAGATACGCAGTATTTT,CSVRTGGSTDTQYF
TRBV7-2,TRBD2,TRBJ2-7,-,TGTGCCAGCAGCTTAGTCCCTAGCGGCTACGAGCAGTACTTC,CASSLVPSGYEQYF
TRBV7-8,TRBD2,TRBJ2-5,once,TGTGCCAGCAGCTTAGCCTGGAGTAGCGGGGCCCAAGAGACCCAGTACTTC,CASSLAWSSGAQETQYF
TRBV3-1/TRBV3-2,TRBD1,TRBJ1-6,-,TGTGCCAGCAGCCGAGGACAGGGGATGAATTCACCCCTCCACTTT,CASSRGQGMNSPLHF
TRBV4-1,TRBD2,TRBJ2-2,-,TGCGCCAGCAGCCAAGATAGGGCGCGGGGGGGGAACACCGGGGAGCTGTTTTTT,CASSQDRARGGNTGELFF
TRBV10-3,TRBD1,TRBJ1-2,-,TGTGCCATCAGCTTGGGACAGGGGAGCTATGGCTACACCTTC,CAISLGQGSYGYTF
TRBV5-1,TRBD1,TRBJ2-1,few,TGCGCCAGCAGCTTGGGACAGGGCAATGAGCAGTTCTTC,CASSLGQGNEQFF
TRBV7-2,TRBD2,TRBJ2-3,once,TGTGCCAGCAGCTTACAACGGGGGGGGCCAGATACGCAGTATTTT,CASSLQRGGPDTQYF
TRBV19,TRBD1,TRBJ2-7,-,TGTGCCAGTAGTAGCCAGGGGGCTTACGAGCAGTACTTC,CASSSQGAYEQYF
TRBV5-8,-,TRBJ2-5,-,TGTGCCAGCAGACCCGACGATCGGGGGGCCCAAGAGACCCAGTACTTC,CASRPDDRGAQETQYF
TRBV5-6,-,TRBJ1-2,-,TGTGCCAGCAGCTTGGGAGACAGGCCCTATGGCTACACCTTC,CASSLGDRPYGYTF
TRBV5-5,TRBD1,TRBJ2-7,-,TGTGCCAGCAGCTTGGAGGGACAGGTGATCTACGAGCAGTACTTC,CASSLEGQVIYEQYF
TRBV27,-,TRBJ1-1,-,TGTGCCAGCAGACGTTTCGACCAGGGTCAGCCAACTGAAGCTTTCTTT,CASRRFDQGQPTEAFF
TRBV6-5,TRBD1,TRBJ1-6,-,TGTGCCAGCAGCTCCGGGACAGGGGAGTCACCCCTCCACTTT,CASSSGTGESPLHF
TRBV5-1,-,TRBJ1-2,-,TGCGCCAGCAGCCCGCCCACGGGGGACTATGGCTACACCTTC,CASSPPTGDYGYTF
TRBV2,TRBD2,TRBJ2-5,-,TGTGCCAGCAGCGACCCCGGGACTAGACAAGAGACCCAGTACTTC,CASSDPGTRQETQYF
TRBV7-8,-,TRBJ2-3,-,TGTGCCAGCGTCATCAGTGCTAGCACAGATACGCAGTATTTT,CASVISASTDTQYF
TRBV3-1/TRBV3-2,-,TRBJ1-1,-,TGTGCCAGCACCTCCTCCCAGGGCTTGAACACTGAAGCTTTCTTT,CASTSSQGLNTEAFF
TRBV3-1/TRBV3-2,-,TRBJ2-3,few,TGTGCCAGCAGCCAAGGTACGCGAATAAGTCCCCCTAGCACAGATACGCAGTATTTT,CASSQGTRISPPSTDTQYF
TRBV18,TRBD2,TRBJ2-1,-,TGTGCCAGCCTCCTTAGCGGGGGACTTGTCGATGAGCAGTTCTTC,CASLLSGGLVDEQFF
TRBV5-1,-,TRBJ2-7,-,TGCGCCAGCAGCCCCGGGGAGGCCCTGGGCGAGCAGTACTTC,CASSPGEALGEQYF